The sequence of this TCR beta chain was determined in a study of blood T cell repertoires in COVID-19. Study overall: The United States, Italy and Spain were the sources of the acute and convalescent COVID-19 samples. PBMCs, B-cell-depleted T cells, or T cells provided the cDNA or gDNA that made up the material.

Per the study methods: Amplifying reference gene primers gave estimates of nucleated cell counts. TCRdb keeps only in-frame clones here, not all; method: immunoSEQ multiplex PCR. The DNA was the basis for D and trimming; V, J and clone size are from that table. The sample lists about 230,000 clones; around 80% were seen once. Trimming cost V 1 base and J 6 bases; bases outside gene matches: 6. CDR1 is SGHTA and CDR2 is FQGTGA in the germline V gene. This CDR3 has 16 amino acids. The sequencing input was peripheral blood. The genes are TRBV7-3 and TRBJ2-3; TRBD2 agrees at 11 bases. This TCR was sampled from a woman of 80 years or more with active or convalescent COVID-19. CDR3 nucleotide sequence: TGTGCCAGCAGCTTAATTTGGACTAGCGGGTTGGATACGCAGTATTTT. It is translated as CASSLIWTSGLDTQYF.